This TCR beta chain was sequenced in a study of Graves' ophthalmopathy and Graves' hyperthyroidism. Exclusion criteria comprised other autoimmune diseases, uncontrolled infections, pregnancy or lactation in patients. An approximately 9.4 ml volume of fresh peripheral blood provided the PBMCs. Amplified TCR beta CDR3 regions were obtained using RNA transcripts as template. RT-PCR was first run with HTBI primers, then multiplex PCR in a second round. TCRdb passed the multiplex PCR reads through MiXCR, listing each CDR3 protein once. The sample includes 360,000 or so distinct CDR3 sequences, 15% to 20% of them seen just once. Germline CDR1 and CDR2: SEHNR and FQNEAQ (reference sequence). The CDR3 has 13 residues. V lost 4 bases, J lost 6 bases, and 12 bases lay in between. Whole-study results and caveats: The authors also found most expanded thyroid clonotypes above 0.001 frequency in blood. The model predicted progression of ophthalmopathy with a sensitivity of around 70%, and its specificity was 72% to 85%.

This clonotype has at least ten counts. The antigen is unknown. The genes are TRBV7-9 and TRBJ1-2, with a tentative D call TRBD1 (6 bases). The clonotype originates from a woman between 18 and 29 years old with Graves' ophthalmopathy. The specimen sequenced was peripheral blood. The CDR3 nucleotides read TGTGCCAGCAGCTCTACAGGGCAGCATGGCTACACCTTC. This codes for CASSSTGQHGYTF.